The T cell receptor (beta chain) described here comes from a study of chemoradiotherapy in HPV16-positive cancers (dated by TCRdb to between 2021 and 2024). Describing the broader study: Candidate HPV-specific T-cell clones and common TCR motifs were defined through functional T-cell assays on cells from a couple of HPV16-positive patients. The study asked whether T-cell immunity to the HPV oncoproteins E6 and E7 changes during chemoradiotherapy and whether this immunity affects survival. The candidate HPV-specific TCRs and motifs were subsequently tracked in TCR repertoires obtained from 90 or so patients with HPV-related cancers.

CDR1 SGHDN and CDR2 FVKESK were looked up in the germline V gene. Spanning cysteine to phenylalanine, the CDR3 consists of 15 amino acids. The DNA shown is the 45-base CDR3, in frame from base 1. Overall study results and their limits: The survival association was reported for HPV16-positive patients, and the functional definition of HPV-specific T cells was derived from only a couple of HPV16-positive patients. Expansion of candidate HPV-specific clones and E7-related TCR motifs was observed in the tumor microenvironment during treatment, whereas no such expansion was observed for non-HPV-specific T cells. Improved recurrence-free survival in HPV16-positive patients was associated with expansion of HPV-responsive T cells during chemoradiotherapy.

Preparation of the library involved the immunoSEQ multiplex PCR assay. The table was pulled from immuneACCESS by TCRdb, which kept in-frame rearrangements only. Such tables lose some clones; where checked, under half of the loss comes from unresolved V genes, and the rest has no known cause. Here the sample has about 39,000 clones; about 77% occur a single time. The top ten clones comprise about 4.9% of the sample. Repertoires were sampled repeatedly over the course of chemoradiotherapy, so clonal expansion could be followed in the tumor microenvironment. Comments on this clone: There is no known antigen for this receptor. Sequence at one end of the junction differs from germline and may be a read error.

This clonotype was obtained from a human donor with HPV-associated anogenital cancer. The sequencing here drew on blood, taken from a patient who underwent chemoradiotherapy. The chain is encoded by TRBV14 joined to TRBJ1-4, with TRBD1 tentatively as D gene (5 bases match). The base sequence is TGTGCCAGCAGCCCAAGGCTGGGGCGGAATGAGAAACTGTTTTTT. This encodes CASSPRLGRNEKLFF.